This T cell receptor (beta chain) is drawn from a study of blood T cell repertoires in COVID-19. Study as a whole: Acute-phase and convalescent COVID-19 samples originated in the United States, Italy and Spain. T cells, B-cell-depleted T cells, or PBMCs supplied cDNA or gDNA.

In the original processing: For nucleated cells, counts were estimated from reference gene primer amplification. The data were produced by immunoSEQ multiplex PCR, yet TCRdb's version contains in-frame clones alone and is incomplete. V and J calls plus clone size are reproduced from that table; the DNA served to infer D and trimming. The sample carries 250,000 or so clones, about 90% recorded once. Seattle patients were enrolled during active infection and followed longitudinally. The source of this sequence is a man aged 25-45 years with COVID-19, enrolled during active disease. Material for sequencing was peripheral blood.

The DNA of the CDR3 is TGTGCCAGCTCACCACCCCCGCCGGGACAGGGGGCTGCAGCCCAGTACTTC. It specifies CASSPPPPGQGAAAQYF. The chain carries TRBV18 and TRBJ2-5; TRBD1 matches at 12 bases. V shed 0 bases, J shed 9 bases, and the junction held 11 bases outside the gene matches. This CDR3 spans 17 amino acids. Germline lookup yields CDR1 KGHSH and CDR2 LQKENI.